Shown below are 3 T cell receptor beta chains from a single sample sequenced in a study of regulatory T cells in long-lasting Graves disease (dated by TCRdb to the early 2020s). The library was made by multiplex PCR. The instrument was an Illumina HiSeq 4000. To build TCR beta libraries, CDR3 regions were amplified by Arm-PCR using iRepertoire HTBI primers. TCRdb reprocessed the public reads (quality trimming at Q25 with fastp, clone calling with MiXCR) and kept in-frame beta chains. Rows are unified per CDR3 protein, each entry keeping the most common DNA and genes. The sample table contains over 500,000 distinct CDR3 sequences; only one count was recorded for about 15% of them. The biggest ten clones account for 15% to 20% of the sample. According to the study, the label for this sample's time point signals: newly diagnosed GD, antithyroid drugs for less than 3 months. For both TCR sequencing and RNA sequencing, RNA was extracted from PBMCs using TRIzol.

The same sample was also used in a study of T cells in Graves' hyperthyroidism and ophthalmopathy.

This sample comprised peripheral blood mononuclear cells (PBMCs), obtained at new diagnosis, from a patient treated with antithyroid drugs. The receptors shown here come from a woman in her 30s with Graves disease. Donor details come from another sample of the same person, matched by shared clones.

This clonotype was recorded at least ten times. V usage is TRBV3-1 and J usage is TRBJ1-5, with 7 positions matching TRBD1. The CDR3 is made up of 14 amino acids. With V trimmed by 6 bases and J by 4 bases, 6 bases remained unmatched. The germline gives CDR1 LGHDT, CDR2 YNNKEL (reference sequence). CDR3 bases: TGTGCCAGCAGTCAGACAGGGTTGAATCAGCCCCAGCATTTT. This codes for CASSQTGLNQPQHF. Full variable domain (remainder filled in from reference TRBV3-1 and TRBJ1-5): DTAVSQTPKYLVTQMGNDKSIKCEQNLGHDTMYWYKQDSKKFLKIMFSYNNKELIINETVPNRFSPKSPDKAHLNLHINSLELGDSAVYFCASSQTGLNQPQHFGDGTRLSIL.

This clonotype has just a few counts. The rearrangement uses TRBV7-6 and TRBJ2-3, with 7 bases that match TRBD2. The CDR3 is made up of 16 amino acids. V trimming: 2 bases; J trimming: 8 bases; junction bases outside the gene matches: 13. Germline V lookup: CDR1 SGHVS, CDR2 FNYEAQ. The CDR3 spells CASSLSGGGGTGTQYF. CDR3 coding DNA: TGTGCCAGCAGCTTATCGGGAGGTGGCGGGACCGGTACGCAGTATTTT.

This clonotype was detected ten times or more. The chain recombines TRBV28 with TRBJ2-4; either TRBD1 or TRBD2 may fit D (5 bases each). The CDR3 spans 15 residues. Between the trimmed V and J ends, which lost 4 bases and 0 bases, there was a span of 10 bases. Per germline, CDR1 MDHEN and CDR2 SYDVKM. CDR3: CASSSPGTAKNIQYF. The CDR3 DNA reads TGTGCCAGCAGTTCCCCCGGGACAGCCAAAAACATTCAGTACTTC.